This T cell receptor (beta chain) was observed in a study of identical twins. Broader study findings: A lower insertion count was a feature of abundant cord blood beta clonotypes, with no such feature in memory repertoires.

As concerns this clonotype: The target antigen is unknown.

Using its own MiXCR run on the 5' RACE reads, TCRdb lists one record per CDR3 protein. The table shows 650,000 to 750,000 distinct CDR3 sequences, with around 20% occurring only once. These data also formed part of another study, on T cells expressing NK-cell markers. That paper notes: Sorted CD3+CD56+NKG2C+, CD3+CD56+NKG2C- and CD3+CD56-NKG2C+ T cells provided the TCR beta repertoires. Several of the experiments relied on an anti-gamma-delta TCR antibody so that only alpha-beta TCR T cells were sorted.

This TCR was recovered from a woman aged 18 to 35 in good health. What was sequenced was PBMCs.

This CDR3 reads CSARRESPYNEQFF. CDR3 bases: TGCAGTGCTAGACGGGAGTCCCCCTACAATGAGCAGTTCTTC. The chain carries TRBV20-1 and TRBJ2-1; D is perhaps TRBD2 (6 bases). Trimming took 2 bases from V and 2 from J, leaving 10 bases between them. The length of the CDR3 is 14 residues. The germline gives CDR1 DFQATT, CDR2 SNEGSKA (reference sequence).